The 28 T cell receptor beta chains reported below all come from one sample, sequenced in a study of T cell repertoires in aging, cancer and after chemotherapy. Multiplex touch-down PCR with TRB-A/B primers amplified rearranged V-D-J TRB sequences. MiXCR, applied by TCRdb to the multiplex PCR reads, yields one record per CDR3 protein. The sample shows roughly 470 distinct CDR3 sequences, about 37% of them seen only once. TCR beta rearrangements were amplified from peripheral blood genomic DNA. Specimen: blood. The receptors come from a human donor with a solid tumor.

The rearrangement uses TRBV5-6 and TRBJ2-3, with D perhaps TRBD2 (5 bases). CDR1 is SGHDT, CDR2 YYEEEE, per germline. The CDR3 has 13 residues. V lost 3 bases and J 3 bases, leaving 8 bases between the germline ends. The CDR3 protein is CASSSEATDTQYF. The CDR3 nucleotides are TGTGCCAGCAGCTCGGAGGCTACAGATACGCAGTATTTT.

Only a few counts were recorded for this clonotype. The chain uses TRBV12-3 or TRBV12-4 and TRBJ1-3, with D possibly TRBD1 on 5 matching bases. The V end was cut by 8 bases, the J end by 0 bases, with 8 bases between. The CDR3 is made up of 13 amino acids. CDR3 amino acids: CASPQGSGNTIYF. The CDR3, as DNA: TGTGCCAGCCCCCAGGGCTCTGGAAACACCATATATTTT.

The V call is TRBV12-3 or TRBV12-4, the J call TRBJ1-1; perhaps TRBD1 as D (6 bases). The CDR3 is made up of 14 amino acids. Trimming took 6 bases from V and 7 from J, leaving 18 bases between them. The CDR3: CASRPRSGQLEAFF. CDR3 in DNA: TGTGCCAGCAGACCTCGATCTGGACAGCTTGAAGCTTTCTTT.

In its sample, this clonotype was seen a few times. This sequence joins TRBV19 and TRBJ2-6; D not resolved. The CDR3 covers 19 residues. V shed 5 bases and J shed 0 bases, with 20 bases lying between them. Germline V gives CDR1 LNHDA, CDR2 SQIVND (reference sequence). In DNA, the CDR3 is TGTGCCAGTAGTTCAAACCTAGGTTATTTAAGCTCTGGGGCCAACGTCCTGACTTTC. Amino acids: CASSSNLGYLSSGANVLTF.

The genes are TRBV7-9 and TRBJ2-7; unclear D gene. CDR3 length: 13 residues. Germline V gene sequence: CDR1 SEHNR, CDR2 FQNEAQ (reference sequence). V lost 1 base and J 5 bases, leaving 9 bases between the germline ends. Here the CDR3 DNA reads TGTGCCAGCAGCTTAGATCTTGGCGACGAGCAGTACTTC. This encodes CASSLDLGDEQYF.

This clonotype is termed hyperexpanded. This chain joins TRBV11-1 and TRBJ2-7; weak D call: TRBD1 (5 bases). The CDR3 has 15 residues. From germline, CDR1 is SGHAT and CDR2 FQDESV (reference sequence). With 0 bases removed from V and 3 bases from J, the gap between germline ends came to 12 bases. CDR3 in DNA: TGTGCCAGCAGCTTAGCGTGGACAAGGGGCTACGAGCAGTACTTC. This sequence encodes CASSLAWTRGYEQYF. Together with reference TRBV11-1 and TRBJ2-7, the CDR3 gives the full variable domain: EAEVAQSPRYKITEKSQAVAFWCDPISGHATLYWYRQILGQGPELLVQFQDESVVDDSQLPKDRFSAERLKGVDSTLKIQPAELGDSAMYLCASSLAWTRGYEQYFGPGTRLTVT.

The table lists this clonotype with a few counts. The J gene is TRBJ1-1, the V gene TRBV5-1, with 9 bases that match TRBD1. The V gene end was trimmed by 4 bases and the J gene end by 0 bases; junction bases not matched to a gene: 4. This CDR3 is 15 amino acids long. Germline CDR1 is SGHRS and CDR2 is YFSETQ. Here the CDR3 DNA reads TGCGCCAGCAGCCCCGGACAGGGGCTGAACACTGAAGCTTTCTTT. It yields the protein CASSPGQGLNTEAFF.

Sample share makes this clonotype large. The rearrangement joins TRBV20-1 to TRBJ1-5; tentatively, D is TRBD1 (5 bases). The length of the CDR3 is 13 residues. From germline, CDR1 is DFQATT and CDR2 SNEGSKA (reference sequence). V lost 5 bases and J 2 bases, leaving 10 bases between the germline ends. The CDR3 DNA sequence: TGCAGTGCTCCAGACAGTCGCAATCAGCCCCAGCATTTT. It is translated as CSAPDSRNQPQHF.

The chain combines TRBV18 with TRBJ2-1, with TRBD2 as a possible D gene (5 bases). The germline V gene encodes CDR1 KGHSH and CDR2 LQKENI. The CDR3 length is 14 residues. The ends were cut back, 7 bases at V and 4 bases at J, with 14 bases in the middle. The CDR3 region is CASYPGLFYNEQFF. As DNA, the CDR3 is TGTGCCAGCTACCCGGGATTATTTTACAATGAGCAGTTCTTC.

In this sample, this clonotype turned up once. The rearrangement uses TRBV5-5 and TRBJ1-5, with 9 bases lining up with TRBD1. Germline V gene lookup returns CDR1 SGHKS and CDR2 YYEKEE (reference sequence). The CDR3 runs to 15 residues. Unmatched junction bases numbered 12, after V lost 2 bases and J lost 12 bases. This CDR3 is CASSFLGTGLSYQHF. The CDR3 nucleotides read TGTGCCAGCAGCTTCCTTGGGACAGGGCTTTCTTACCAGCATTTT.

Comments on this clonotype: This may stem from a read error, because a much larger clone lies one nucleotide away. This sequence joins TRBV5-6 and TRBJ2-6; D is unresolved. Germline CDR1 and CDR2: SGHDT and YYEEEE. CDR3 size: 16 residues. CDR3: CDSSLGRARGANVLTF. The CDR3 DNA reads TGTGACAGCAGCTTGGGTAGGGCGAGAGGGGCCAACGTCCTGACTTTC.

Note on this clonotype: Sequence at one end of the junction differs from germline and may be a read error. The chain couples TRBV5-4 to TRBJ1-4; 8 nucleotides line up with TRBD1. The V gene's germline CDR1 is SGHNT and CDR2 YYREEE (reference sequence). CDR3 length equals 16 residues. CDR3 sequence: CDSSLAPTGANEKLFF. CDR3 in DNA: TGTGACAGCAGCTTGGCGCCGACAGGGGCTAATGAAAAACTGTTTTTT.

Relative to its sample, this clonotype is hyperexpanded (1% or more). V is TRBV6-5 and J is TRBJ2-7; the match to TRBD1 covers 12 bases. After removal of 9 bases from V and 6 bases from J, the junction contained 9 bases not matched to a gene. The germline gives CDR1 MNHEY, CDR2 SVGAGI. The CDR3 is made up of 14 amino acids. The CDR3 protein is CARRRDRGRGEQYF. The CDR3 bases are TGTGCCAGGCGCCGGGACAGGGGGCGAGGCGAGCAGTACTTC.

This clonotype has a single count. At one of its ends the junction is not consistent with the germline gene, which may arise from a read error. This chain connects TRBV7-6 to TRBJ2-3, with 13 bases that match TRBD2. Germline V gene lookup returns CDR1 SGHVS and CDR2 FNYEAQ. The CDR3 contains 17 residues. CDR3 sequence (DNA): TGTGCCGGCAGCTTAGGGACTAGCGGGGTTCGCACAGATACGCAGTATTTT. It encodes CAGSLGTSGVRTDTQYF.

This chain links TRBV7-2 with TRBJ2-4; 8 nucleotides line up with TRBD1. V was pared by 0 bases and J by 0 bases, with 4 bases of the junction left unmatched. In germline, CDR1 is SGHTA, CDR2 FQGNSA. The CDR3 length is 17 residues. The chain's CDR3 is CASSLAGQGLAKNIQYF. DNA for the CDR3: TGTGCCAGCAGCTTAGCTGGACAGGGATTAGCCAAAAACATTCAGTACTTC.

In its sample, this clonotype is large. The chain uses TRBV19 and TRBJ2-7; perhaps TRBD1 as D (5 bases). Looked up from germline, CDR1 is LNHDA and CDR2 is SQIVND (reference sequence). The V end lost 5 bases, the J end lost 3 bases, and 14 bases lay between the germline ends. The CDR3 loop spans 14 amino acids. The CDR3, as DNA: TGTGCCAGTAGTGACGCTCAGGGAAGCTACGAGCAGTACTTC. It codes for CASSDAQGSYEQYF.

This clonotype was picked up a small number of times. The gene calls are TRBV28 and TRBJ2-2, with D possibly being TRBD2 (6 bases). Trimming shortened V by 5 bases and J by 10 bases, and 17 bases separated the two germline ends. CDR3 size: 14 residues. Germline loops: CDR1 MDHEN, CDR2 SYDVKM. CDR3 nucleotides: TGTGCCAGCAGTACGGGGGACTGGGTCGCGGAGCTGTTTTTT. Translated, it gives CASSTGDWVAELFF.

As regards this clonotype: Just one base apart from a much larger clone, this may be a read error. The V call is TRBV29-1, the J call TRBJ1-1, with D possibly TRBD1 on 5 matching bases. CDR3 length: 14 amino acids. V lost 6 bases to trimming and J lost 2 bases, with 16 bases between them. Germline values: CDR1 SQVTM, CDR2 ANQGSEA. For the CDR3, the DNA is TGCAGCGTCTCCTTTGGGACGGATAACACTGAAGCTTTCTTT. Translating it yields CSVSFGTDNTEAFF.

V gene TRBV7-2 combines with J gene TRBJ2-5; 12 bases are shared with TRBD2. Germline CDR1 SGHTA, CDR2 FQGNSA. With V trimmed by 2 bases and J by 4 bases, 5 bases remained unmatched. This CDR3 comprises 16 residues. The CDR3 DNA reads TGTGCCAGCAGCTTACTAGCGGGGGGGAGAAGAGAGACCCAGTACTTC. Protein: CASSLLAGGRRETQYF.

By sample fraction, this clonotype is hyperexpanded. The chain uses TRBV6-5 and TRBJ2-7, with D possibly matching TRBD2 (5 bases). The CDR3 is 14 residues long. In germline, CDR1 is MNHEY, CDR2 SVGAGI. The V gene lost 4 bases and the J gene lost 0 bases, with 10 bases spanning the gap. CDR3 coding DNA: TGTGCCAGCAGTTCGACGGGGAGCTCCTACGAGCAGTACTTC. Protein product: CASSSTGSSYEQYF.

With regard to this clonotype: A much larger clone differs by one base, so this may be a read error. V gene TRBV6-5 combines with J gene TRBJ2-5; 7 nucleotides match TRBD1. Germline loops: CDR1 MNHEY, CDR2 SVGAGI. The CDR3 is 15 amino acids. Trimming removed 0 bases from V and 5 bases from J; junction bases left unmatched: 6. The CDR3 loop reads CASSYSNKGAETQYF. CDR3 DNA sequence: TGTGCCAGCAGTTACTCTAACAAGGGGGCTGAGACCCAGTACTTC.

This clonotype is classed as hyperexpanded (1% or more). J is TRBJ2-2 and V is TRBV29-1; 7 positions agree with TRBD1. The CDR3 consists of 14 residues. V dropped 4 bases and J dropped 3; count of bases not matched to a gene: 5. The germline CDR1 and CDR2 sequences are SQVTM and ANQGSEA. The CDR3 is CSVGAGGDTGELFF. CDR3 DNA sequence: TGCAGCGTTGGGGCAGGGGGTGACACCGGGGAGCTGTTTTTT.

This clonotype was detected once. A much larger clone differs by one base, so this may be a read error. This sequence joins TRBV6-5 and TRBJ2-2; possible D gene TRBD1, 6 bases. V was pared by 0 bases and J by 5 bases, with 10 bases between. Germline values: CDR1 MNHEY, CDR2 SVGAGI. This CDR3 spans 15 amino acids. As DNA, the CDR3 is TGTGCCAGCAGTTACTCGGGGGACAATACCGGGGAGCTGTTTTTT. Its protein product is CASSYSGDNTGELFF.

With respect to this clonotype: A much larger clone differs from this one at a single base, so this may be a read error. The chain uses TRBV7-2 and TRBJ2-3, with D unclear. Looked up from germline, CDR1 is SGHTA and CDR2 is FQGNSA. The CDR3 has 13 amino acids. CDR3 region: CASSLGYTDTEYF. The CDR3 DNA is TGTGCCAGCAGCTTAGGGTACACAGATACGGAGTATTTT.

This clonotype ranks as large. V gene TRBV30 combines with J gene TRBJ1-6; no definite D call. The CDR3 contains 13 residues. Between the trimmed V and J ends, which lost 4 bases and 10 bases, there was a span of 14 bases. The germline gives CDR1 GTSNPN, CDR2 SVGIG (reference sequence). CDR3 bases: TGTGCCTGGAATGGGGAAGGGCGATCACCCCTCCACTTT. It specifies CAWNGEGRSPLHF.

The V gene is TRBV19, the J gene TRBJ2-6; D possibly corresponds to TRBD1 (5 bases). The CDR3 totals 18 residues. Germline-derived CDR1 and CDR2 are LNHDA and SQIVND (reference sequence). V lost 1 base and J lost 1, with 14 bases in between. Here the CDR3 DNA reads TGTGCCAGTAGTATAGTCATGTCCAGGGTTTCTGGGGCCAACGTCCTGACTTTC. The encoded protein is CASSIVMSRVSGANVLTF.

This clonotype was picked up a small number of times. The chain employs TRBV27 and TRBJ2-7; TRBD2 matches 9 bases. The CDR3 is 14 residues long. Germline V gives CDR1 MNHEY, CDR2 SMNVEV (reference sequence). V lost 3 bases, J lost 4 bases, and 4 bases stayed unmatched. CDR3 sequence (DNA): TGTGCCAGCAGTTTTGCGGGAGGGCCTTACGAGCAGTACTTC. This gives the protein CASSFAGGPYEQYF.

There are a few counts of this clonotype. The gene calls are TRBV12-3 or TRBV12-4 and TRBJ2-2, with a weak D call TRBD2 (7 bases). The CDR3 sequence is 15 residues long. V lost 2 bases and J lost 4, with 11 bases in between. This CDR3 is CASSLRRGRTGELFF. CDR3 coding DNA: TGTGCCAGCAGTTTACGGCGGGGGCGCACCGGGGAGCTGTTTTTT.